The 28 T cell receptor beta chains below all came from one sample that was sequenced in a study of T cells after yellow fever vaccination. TCRdb passed the 5' RACE reads through MiXCR, listing each CDR3 protein once. The data hold fewer than 350,000 distinct CDR3 sequences, with 8.5% to 9% observed a single time. The sequences come from PBMCs, collected on the day of the first yellow fever vaccination. These TCRs come from a man aged 18 to 30 who received the YFV17D yellow fever vaccine.

This clonotype has at least ten counts. The V gene is TRBV28, the J gene TRBJ2-7; tentative D call: TRBD1 (6 bases). The CDR3 length is 15 residues. Germline CDR1 MDHEN, CDR2 SYDVKM. Trimming took off 4 bases at V and 0 bases at J, with 13 bases between the two ends. Here the CDR3 DNA reads TGTGCCAGCAGTTCGGGACACACGAGCTCCTACGAGCAGTACGTC. Its translation: CASSSGHTSSYEQYV.

The rearrangement links TRBV12-5 to TRBJ2-7; 7 nucleotides line up with TRBD1. This CDR3 has 17 residues. Germline lookup yields CDR1 LGHNT and CDR2 FRNRAP. With 3 bases clipped from V and 8 bases from J, the junction kept 19 bases outside the gene matches. This CDR3 is CASGFSEGAKDPPKQYF. The CDR3 DNA is TGTGCTAGTGGTTTTTCTGAGGGGGCTAAAGATCCCCCCAAGCAGTACTTC.

This clonotype showed up just a few times. The chain combines TRBV3-1 with TRBJ2-5; D uncertain. V was shortened by 4 bases and J by 5 bases, with 11 bases between the two germline ends. The germline V gene encodes CDR1 LGHDT and CDR2 YNNKEL (reference sequence). The CDR3 is 13 amino acids. CDR3 DNA sequence: TGTGCCAGCAGCCCCTCAACTCTTGAGACCCAGTACTTC. This sequence encodes CASSPSTLETQYF.

The rearrangement uses TRBV18 and TRBJ2-7, with a weak D call TRBD2 (6 bases). Germline lookup yields CDR1 KGHSH and CDR2 LQKENI. Trimming took 5 bases from V and 7 from J, leaving 24 bases between them. CDR3 length equals 16 residues. The CDR3 region is CASSYGGRGPLREQYV. The DNA of the CDR3 is TGTGCCAGCTCATACGGAGGGAGAGGTCCCCTCCGTGAGCAGTACGTC.

This clonotype occurred a few times. The CDR3 DNA follows: TGCAGTGCTAGAGAGGGACGGATCGATGGCTACACCTTC. Its translation is CSAREGRIDGYTF. The chain combines TRBV20-1 with TRBJ1-2; tentative D call: TRBD1 (5 bases). CDR1 and CDR2 from the germline V gene are DFQATT and SNEGSKA (reference sequence). Trimming removed 0 bases from V and 6 bases from J, with 11 bases in between. The CDR3 sequence is 13 residues long.

This clonotype has more than one count but fewer than ten. V is TRBV12-3 or TRBV12-4 and J is TRBJ2-1; TRBD1 or TRBD2 may be the D gene (6 bases each). V was pared by 6 bases and J by 5 bases, with 14 bases between. The CDR3 has 14 residues. The chain's CDR3 is CASRSTGANNEQFF. CDR3 nucleotide sequence: TGTGCCAGCAGATCTACGGGGGCCAACAATGAGCAGTTCTTC.

The chain employs TRBV6-2 or TRBV6-3 and TRBJ2-1; D ambiguous. V gave up 7 bases and J gave up 8 bases, with 18 bases separating them. This CDR3 is built from 14 residues. Germline CDR1 MNHEY, CDR2 SVGEGT. CDR3: CASTARGPSHEQFF. The DNA of the CDR3 is TGTGCCAGCACCGCTCGAGGCCCCAGTCATGAGCAGTTCTTC.

This clonotype was counted ten times or more. The CDR3 region is CASSLMSGGWEGKNEQFF. In DNA, the CDR3 is TGTGCCAGCAGCTTAATGTCGGGGGGATGGGAAGGTAAAAATGAGCAGTTCTTC. V is TRBV7-3 and J is TRBJ2-1, with 7 positions matching TRBD2. J was trimmed by 7 bases and V by 1 base; bases with no gene match: 16. The CDR3 runs to 18 residues. Germline V gene lookup returns CDR1 SGHTA and CDR2 FQGTGA.

Ten or more counts support this clonotype. The CDR3 reads CASSSRQGKVDTDTQYF. CDR3 sequence (DNA): TGTGCCAGCAGCTCTCGGCAGGGAAAAGTGGACACAGATACGCAGTATTTT. The chain is built from TRBV6-5 and TRBJ2-3; D may be TRBD1 (5 bases). CDR3 length equals 17 residues. Germline values: CDR1 MNHEY, CDR2 SVGAGI. Trimming removed 6 bases from V and 2 bases from J, with 21 bases in between.

The J gene is TRBJ2-5, the V gene TRBV20-1; possibly TRBD2 for D (6 bases). The CDR3 is made up of 15 amino acids. Trimming left V 0 bases short and J 1 base short, with 12 bases between. Looked up from germline, CDR1 is DFQATT and CDR2 is SNEGSKA (reference sequence). The CDR3 loop is CSARDRGSTQETQYF. The CDR3 nucleotides read TGCAGTGCTAGAGATCGGGGGAGTACCCAAGAGACCCAGTACTTC.

This clonotype was detected many times. The J gene is TRBJ2-5, the V gene TRBV27; D is unclear. This CDR3 is 16 amino acids long. The germline V and J ends were trimmed by 3 bases and 9 bases, with 23 bases remaining between them. In germline, CDR1 is MNHEY, CDR2 SMNVEV (reference sequence). Written as DNA, the CDR3 is TGTGCCAGCAGTTTTCAGACGAAAAGGAACCCGTTTCCCCAGTACTTC. Its protein product is CASSFQTKRNPFPQYF.

This clonotype appeared a few times. The chain employs TRBV4-3 and TRBJ2-5, with 7 bases that match TRBD2. V was clipped by 4 bases and J by 2 bases; unmatched bases: 4. CDR1 is LGHNA and CDR2 is YSLEER in the germline V gene. The CDR3 consists of 14 residues. DNA for the CDR3: TGCGCCAGCAGCCCACGGGACTATCAAGAGACCCAGTACTTC. Translation gives CASSPRDYQETQYF.

This clonotype has only a few counts. The chain has TRBV9 and TRBJ2-7, with unresolved D. This CDR3 is built from 14 residues. V was shortened by 1 base and J by 4 bases, with 12 bases between the two germline ends. Germline-derived CDR1 and CDR2 are SGDLS and YYNGEE. The CDR3 sequence: CASSVTSNSYEQYF. The CDR3 bases are TGTGCCAGCAGCGTAACATCTAATTCTTACGAGCAGTACTTC.

This clonotype came up a few times. CDR3 sequence reads: CASSVAPRLPNQETQYF. CDR3 DNA: TGTGCCAGCAGCGTAGCTCCCCGTCTCCCTAATCAAGAGACCCAGTACTTC. The chain employs TRBV9 and TRBJ2-5; no clear D. With 0 bases removed from V and 2 bases from J, the gap between germline ends came to 17 bases. This CDR3 spans 17 amino acids. Germline V lookup: CDR1 SGDLS, CDR2 YYNGEE.

There are a few counts of this clonotype. The chain is built from TRBV27 and TRBJ2-2; 8 bases are a match to TRBD1. V was pared by 8 bases and J by 0 bases, with 5 bases of the junction left unmatched. Germline CDR1 and CDR2: MNHEY and SMNVEV (reference sequence). This CDR3 contains 15 residues. In DNA, the CDR3 is TGTGCCAGCCGGCAGGGGGCAGCGAACACCGGGGAGCTGTTTTTT. It specifies CASRQGAANTGELFF.

The table lists this clonotype with a few counts. V is TRBV6-5 and J is TRBJ2-3; tentatively, D is TRBD2 (5 bases). Trimming stripped 2 bases from V and 3 bases from J, with 18 bases between. CDR1 is MNHEY and CDR2 is SVGAGI in the germline V gene. The CDR3 is made up of 17 amino acids. The CDR3 spells CASSYPEVGPGTDTQYF. CDR3 DNA sequence: TGTGCCAGCAGTTACCCGGAGGTGGGTCCGGGAACAGATACGCAGTATTTT.

The sample holds a few counts of this clonotype. The chain has TRBV9 and TRBJ2-2, with no clear D. V was cut by 3 bases and J by 3 bases, with 9 bases left in between. This CDR3 is 14 amino acids long. Germline lookup yields CDR1 SGDLS and CDR2 YYNGEE. CDR3 amino acids: CASSEDPDTGELFF. The CDR3 DNA reads TGTGCCAGCAGCGAGGACCCGGACACCGGGGAGCTGTTTTTT.

The CDR3 DNA reads TGTGCCAGCAGTTCCCCGGGACAGGGTTTAAAGGGGGAGCTGTTTTTT. Translation gives CASSSPGQGLKGELFF. The chain couples TRBV28 to TRBJ2-2, with TRBD1 identical over 9 bases. Germline V lookup: CDR1 MDHEN, CDR2 SYDVKM. After removal of 4 bases from V and 8 bases from J, the junction contained 11 bases not matched to a gene. This CDR3 is built from 16 residues.

This clonotype was seen only a few times. The J gene is TRBJ1-1, the V gene TRBV28; D not resolved. Germline V CDR1 and CDR2: MDHEN, SYDVKM. The V end was cut by 5 bases, the J end by 8 bases, with 21 bases between. The CDR3 is made up of 15 amino acids. CDR3 protein: CASSTLGPIFLEAFF. DNA for the CDR3: TGTGCCAGCAGTACACTCGGACCAATTTTTTTGGAAGCTTTCTTT.

This clonotype came up many times. The rearrangement uses TRBV6-5 and TRBJ2-5, with 15 nucleotides matching TRBD2. Germline V lookup: CDR1 MNHEY, CDR2 SVGAGI. Trimming removed 0 bases from V and 4 bases from J; junction bases left unmatched: 0. The CDR3 has 16 residues. For the CDR3, the DNA is TGTGCCAGCAGTTACTCGGGACTAGCGGGGGGAGAGACCCAGTACTTC. It is translated as CASSYSGLAGGETQYF.

The table lists this clonotype with a few counts. The chain carries TRBV15 and TRBJ2-3; possibly TRBD1 or TRBD2 for D (6 bases each). The V and J ends lost 1 base and 2 bases respectively, with 16 bases between them. The CDR3 covers 17 residues. CDR1 is LNHNV, CDR2 YYDKDF, per germline (reference sequence). The CDR3 DNA sequence: TGTGCCACCAGCAGAGGGGGGAACGGGGGCCTCACAGATACGCAGTATTTT. Its translation: CATSRGGNGGLTDTQYF.

This clonotype was counted a few times. V usage is TRBV28 and J usage is TRBJ2-5; the D gene is possibly TRBD1 (5 bases). The V end was cut by 5 bases, the J end by 0 bases, with 13 bases between. CDR3 size: 15 residues. Germline CDR1 and CDR2: MDHEN and SYDVKM. The CDR3 nucleotides read TGTGCCAGCAGTCCAGGGCCGCCGTACCAAGAGACCCAGTACTTC. Residues: CASSPGPPYQETQYF.

This clonotype was recorded many times. The chain couples TRBV7-2 to TRBJ2-5; 8 nucleotides line up with TRBD1. The germline gives CDR1 SGHTA, CDR2 FQGNSA. The length of the CDR3 is 14 residues. V lost 5 bases to trimming and J lost 4 bases; unmatched junction nucleotides: 6. CDR3 residues: CASSRQGAGETQYF. CDR3 in DNA: TGTGCCAGCAGCCGCCAGGGGGCGGGAGAGACCCAGTACTTC.

The chain links TRBV4-1 to TRBJ2-3; no definite D call. Germline V gives CDR1 MGHRA, CDR2 YSYEKL. The CDR3 is 14 amino acids. Trimming took off 0 bases at V and 2 bases at J, with 6 bases between the two ends. CDR3 sequence (DNA): TGCGCCAGCAGCCAAGACCTACCCACAGATACGCAGTATTTT. Translated, it gives CASSQDLPTDTQYF.

The rearrangement links TRBV6-2 or TRBV6-3 to TRBJ1-5; 11 bases fit TRBD1. CDR1 is MNHEY, CDR2 SVGEGT, per germline. The trim removed 4 bases at V and 7 bases at J, leaving 9 bases unmatched. The CDR3 spans 16 residues. The CDR3 loop is CASSLRTGGDRQPQHF. CDR3 nucleotide sequence: TGTGCCAGCAGTTTAAGGACAGGGGGCGATCGACAGCCCCAGCATTTT.

V gene TRBV25-1 combines with J gene TRBJ2-7; D call uncertain. Between the trimmed V and J ends, which lost 1 base and 1 base, there was a span of 11 bases. CDR3 length: 15 residues. Looked up from germline, CDR1 is MGHDK and CDR2 is SYGVNS. Written as DNA, the CDR3 is TGTGCCAGCAGTGAATGGTCTCCTGGGTCCTACGAGCAGTACGTC. Protein product: CASSEWSPGSYEQYV.

This clonotype was seen repeatedly, ten times or more. The chain uses TRBV5-1 and TRBJ2-1; 7 bases fit TRBD2. CDR1 SGHRS and CDR2 YFSETQ come from the germline V gene. The CDR3 has 15 residues. Trimming cost V 6 bases and J 2 bases; bases outside gene matches: 8. DNA for the CDR3: TGCGCCAGCAACCTCGCCGGGGGGACCTACAATGAGCAGTTCTTC. Amino acid sequence: CASNLAGGTYNEQFF.

In its sample, this clonotype was seen many times. The J gene is TRBJ1-2, the V gene TRBV5-6; the match to TRBD1 covers 8 bases. From germline, CDR1 is SGHDT and CDR2 YYEEEE. After removal of 4 bases from V and 3 bases from J, the junction contained 8 bases not matched to a gene. The CDR3 is made up of 15 amino acids. The CDR3 DNA follows: TGTGCCAGCAGCACCGCCGGACAGGGCTACTATGGCTACACCTTC. It specifies CASSTAGQGYYGYTF.